This T cell receptor (beta chain) is from a study of blood T cell repertoires in COVID-19. Sequenced by immunoSEQ multiplex PCR; TCRdb stores in-frame clones only, minus some. The top ten clones hold 4.5% to 7% of a sample with 310,000 or so clones, approximately 90% of them seen once. Germline V gene data show CDR1 as MNHEY and CDR2 as SVGAGI. Trimming stripped 5 bases from V and 2 bases from J, with 13 bases between. The CDR3 length is 15 residues. Sequenced input: PBMCs or T cells enriched from blood (not recorded which). V usage is TRBV6-5 and J usage is TRBJ2-1; TRBD1 is a possible D gene (6 bases). The TCR was taken from a woman in her thirties who had recovered from COVID-19. The DNA of the CDR3 is TGTGCCAGCAGTAGCAGGGGTGTAGCCTACAATGAGCAGTTCTTC. Protein sequence: CASSSRGVAYNEQFF.